One TCR beta chain is described in this entry. No antigen is known for it. This entry is derived from a study of vaccination and CD4 T cells after COVID-19. Whole-study context: Convalescent patients, SARS-CoV-2 positive by nasal swab PCR, comprised roughly ten mild cases and one severe case.

This CDR3 has 14 amino acids. Germline V gene lookup returns CDR1 SGHVS and CDR2 FQNEAQ. Trimming pared 2 bases from V and 4 bases from J, leaving 11 bases between. Treatment denoted: roughly 10-day PBMC culture with coronavirus spike peptide pools or control peptides (ViraFEST assay). CD4+ T cells that had been cultured provided DNA sequenced with the Oncomine TCR Beta short-read assay. TCRdb re-derived calls from the PCR reads in MiXCR, one entry per CDR3 protein. The table shows about 7,000 distinct CDR3 sequences, with 60% to 65% occurring only once. This sequence originates from a human donor who had recovered from COVID-19. The gene calls are TRBV7-8 and TRBJ1-2, with D possibly TRBD1 on 5 matching bases. The specimen was CD4+ T cells from blood, cultured in vitro. In DNA, the CDR3 is TGTGCCAGCAGCTTATCACACAGGATCTATGGCTACACCTTC. Translating gives CASSLSHRIYGYTF.